This TCR beta chain derives from a study of identical twins. TCRdb re-called the 5' RACE reads through MiXCR, storing one row per CDR3 protein. The profile covers hundreds of thousands of distinct CDR3 sequences, with roughly 20% appearing a single time and around 14% taken by the ten largest. The ends lost 0 bases at V and 3 bases at J; junction bases unmatched: 9. CDR3 length equals 18 residues. The germline V gene has CDR1 LGHNA and CDR2 YNFKEQ. This clonotype was detected only a few times. In addition, the sample was reused for a study of T cells expressing NK-cell markers.

The chain is built from TRBV4-2 and TRBJ2-3; 10 bases line up with TRBD2. Sequenced: PBMCs. This TCR derives from a woman younger than 30 in good health. The CDR3 sequence: CASSQEAIAGGRTDTQYF. In DNA form, the CDR3 reads TGTGCCAGCAGCCAAGAAGCAATAGCGGGGGGCCGTACAGATACGCAGTATTTT.